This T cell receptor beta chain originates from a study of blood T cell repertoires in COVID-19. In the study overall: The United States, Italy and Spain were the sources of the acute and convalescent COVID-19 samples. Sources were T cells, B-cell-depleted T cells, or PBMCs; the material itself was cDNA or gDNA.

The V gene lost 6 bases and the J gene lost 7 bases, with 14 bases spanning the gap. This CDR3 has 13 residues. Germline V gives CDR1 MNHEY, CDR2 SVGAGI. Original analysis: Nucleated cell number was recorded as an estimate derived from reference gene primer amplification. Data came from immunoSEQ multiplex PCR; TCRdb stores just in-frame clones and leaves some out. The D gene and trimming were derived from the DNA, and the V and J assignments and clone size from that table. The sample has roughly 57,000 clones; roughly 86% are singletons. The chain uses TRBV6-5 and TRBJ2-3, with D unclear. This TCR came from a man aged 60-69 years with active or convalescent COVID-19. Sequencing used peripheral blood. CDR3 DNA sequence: TGTGCCAGCAGCCGCGCTGCTCTAAATACGCAGTATTTT. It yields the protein CASSRAALNTQYF.